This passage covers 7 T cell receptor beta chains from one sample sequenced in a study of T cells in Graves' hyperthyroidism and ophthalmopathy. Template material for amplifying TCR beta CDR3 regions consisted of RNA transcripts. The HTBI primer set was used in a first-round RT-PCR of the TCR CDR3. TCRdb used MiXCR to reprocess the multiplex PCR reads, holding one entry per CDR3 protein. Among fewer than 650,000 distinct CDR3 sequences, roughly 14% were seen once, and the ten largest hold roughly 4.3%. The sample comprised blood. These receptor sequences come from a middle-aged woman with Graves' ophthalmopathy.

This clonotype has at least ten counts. CDR3 protein: CASSFEVQGRTNYGYTF. The CDR3 DNA reads as TGTGCCAGCAGTTTCGAGGTACAGGGCAGAACTAACTATGGCTACACCTTC. The chain combines TRBV28 with TRBJ1-2; perhaps TRBD1 as D (6 bases). CDR1 is MDHEN and CDR2 is SYDVKM in the germline V gene. This CDR3 comprises 17 residues. V was pared by 3 bases and J by 0 bases, with 17 bases between.

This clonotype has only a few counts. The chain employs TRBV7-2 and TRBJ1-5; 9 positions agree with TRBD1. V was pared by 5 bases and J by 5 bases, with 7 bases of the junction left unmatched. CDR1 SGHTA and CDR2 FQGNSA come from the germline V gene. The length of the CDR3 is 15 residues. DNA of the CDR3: TGTGCCAGCAGCCGAACAGGGGGCGACGATCAGCCCCAGCATTTT. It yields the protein CASSRTGGDDQPQHF. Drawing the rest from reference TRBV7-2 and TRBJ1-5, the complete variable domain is GAGVSQSPSNKVTEKGKDVELRCDPISGHTALYWYRQSLGQGLEFLIYFQGNSAPDKSGLPSDRFSAERTGGSVSTLTIQRTQQEDSAVYLCASSRTGGDDQPQHFGDGTRLSIL.

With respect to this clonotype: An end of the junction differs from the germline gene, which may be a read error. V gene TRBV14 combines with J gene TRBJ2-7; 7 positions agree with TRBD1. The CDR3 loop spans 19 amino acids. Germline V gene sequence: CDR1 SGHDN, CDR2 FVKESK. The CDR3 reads CASSHSPGQSPGNGYEQSF. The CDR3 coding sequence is TGTGCCAGCAGCCATAGTCCGGGACAGAGTCCAGGAAACGGCTACGAGCAGTCCTTC. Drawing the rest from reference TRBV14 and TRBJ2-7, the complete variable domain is EAGVTQFPSHSVIEKGQTVTLRCDPISGHDNLYWYRRVMGKEIKFLLHFVKESKQDESGMPNNRFLAERTGGTYSTLKVQPAELEDSGVYFCASSHSPGQSPGNGYEQSFGPGTRLTVT.

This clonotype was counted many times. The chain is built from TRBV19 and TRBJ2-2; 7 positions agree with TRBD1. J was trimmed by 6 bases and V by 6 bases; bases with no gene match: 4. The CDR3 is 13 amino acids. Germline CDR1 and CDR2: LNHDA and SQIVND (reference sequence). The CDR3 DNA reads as TGTGCCAGTAGCGACAGGGAATCCGGGGAGCTGTTTTTT. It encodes CASSDRESGELFF.

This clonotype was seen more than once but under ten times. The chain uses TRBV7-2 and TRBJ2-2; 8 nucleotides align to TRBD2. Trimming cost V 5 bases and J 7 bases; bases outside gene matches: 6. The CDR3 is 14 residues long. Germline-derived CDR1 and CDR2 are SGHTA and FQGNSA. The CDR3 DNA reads TGTGCCAGCAGCCCCATTCGGGAGGGCGGGGAGCTGTTTTTT. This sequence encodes CASSPIREGGELFF.

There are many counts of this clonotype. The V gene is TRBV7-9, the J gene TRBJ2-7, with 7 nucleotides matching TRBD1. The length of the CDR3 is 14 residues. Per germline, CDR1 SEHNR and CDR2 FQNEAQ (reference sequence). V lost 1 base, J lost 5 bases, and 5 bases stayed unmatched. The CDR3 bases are TGTGCCAGCAGCTTAGGAAGGGGGCTCGACGAGCAGTACTTC. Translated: CASSLGRGLDEQYF. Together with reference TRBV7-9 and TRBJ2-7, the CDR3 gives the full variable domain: DTGVSQNPRHKITKRGQNVTFRCDPISEHNRLYWYRQTLGQGPEFLTYFQNEAQLEKSRLLSDRFSAERPKGSFSTLEIQRTEQGDSAMYLCASSLGRGLDEQYFGPGTRLTVT.

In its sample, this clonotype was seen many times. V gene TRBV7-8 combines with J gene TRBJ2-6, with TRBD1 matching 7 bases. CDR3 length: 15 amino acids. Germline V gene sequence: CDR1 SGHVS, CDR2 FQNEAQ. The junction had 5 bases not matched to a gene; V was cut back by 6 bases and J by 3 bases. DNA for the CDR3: TGTGCCAGCAGAAAAGGGGGCTTTGGGGCCAACGTCCTGACTTTC. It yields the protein CASRKGGFGANVLTF.